Below, 26 T cell receptor beta chains from the same sample are listed, as sequenced in a study of cytomegalovirus exposure and HLA in healthy donors (dated by TCRdb to the late 2010s). Library construction relied on the immunoSEQ multiplex PCR assay. For the multiplex PCR, a mixture combining 60 forward primers for TCR Vbeta segments and 13 reverse primers for TCR Jbeta segments was used. TCRdb provides this immuneACCESS table in a form limited to in-frame rearrangements. Some clones are lacking; in checked studies, under half of them reflect an unresolved V gene, and why the rest are absent is not known. For this sample the table gives approximately 160,000 clones, of which roughly 77% were detected only once. The ten most abundant clones make up just under 5% of the sample. The specimen sequenced was PBMCs. The receptors stem from a male donor in good health and CMV-seronegative.

The chain uses TRBV9 and TRBJ2-7; TRBD2 might be the D (6 bases). Germline CDR1 is SGDLS and CDR2 is YYNGEE. Trimming removed 4 bases at V and 6 bases at J, with 20 bases between. There are 15 residues in the CDR3. This CDR3 is CASSFLGLDTGEQYF. CDR3 coding DNA: TGTGCCAGCAGCTTTCTGGGACTGGATACGGGCGAGCAGTACTTC.

This rearrangement joins TRBV6-1 to TRBJ1-2; D is unclear. The CDR3 contains 12 residues. The V end lost 6 bases, the J end lost 1 base, and 6 bases lay between the germline ends. Germline V lookup: CDR1 MNHNS, CDR2 SASEGT. In DNA form, the CDR3 reads TGTGCCAGCAGGACACTTAACTATGGCTACACCTTC. This gives the protein CASRTLNYGYTF.

This clone was counted a few times. The chain recombines TRBV7-8 with TRBJ2-2; TRBD1 matches 9 bases. Germline assignment: CDR1 SGHVS and CDR2 FQNEAQ. The CDR3 is 16 amino acids. V lost 2 bases and J lost 5; bases outside the gene matches: 6. CDR3 bases: TGTGCCAGCAGCTTATCCGGACAGGGGAAAACCGGGGAGCTGTTTTTT. It yields the protein CASSLSGQGKTGELFF. Drawing the rest from reference TRBV7-8 and TRBJ2-2, the complete variable domain is GAGVSQSPRYKVAKRGQDVALRCDPISGHVSLFWYQQALGQGPEFLTYFQNEAQLDKSGLPSDRFFAERPEGSVSTLKIQRTQQEDSAVYLCASSLSGQGKTGELFFGEGSRLTVL.

The V call is TRBV1, the J call TRBJ1-2; TRBD1, the table's D call, lacks a check against the DNA. TRBV1 is a listed pseudogene. The CDR3 length is 13 residues. This CDR3 is CTSSQGLFKGYTF. CDR3 DNA sequence: TGCACCAGCAGCCAAGGGCTGTTCAAGGGCTACACCTTC.

The rearrangement joins TRBV7-8 to TRBJ2-1; 7 bases line up with TRBD2. V lost 4 bases, J lost 8 bases, and 14 bases stayed unmatched. Per germline, CDR1 SGHVS and CDR2 FQNEAQ. The CDR3 consists of 16 residues. CDR3 bases: TGTGCCAGCAGCTCCTTAGGTGGCGGGAGTTTCGATGAGCAGTTCTTC. Its translation: CASSSLGGGSFDEQFF.

The chain has TRBV5-4 and TRBJ2-3; no clear D. V dropped 6 bases and J dropped 4 bases, with 6 bases sitting between them. CDR3 length: 11 residues. Germline lookup yields CDR1 SGHNT and CDR2 YYREEE (reference sequence). CDR3 DNA sequence: TGTGCCAGCACTTTTGCAGATACGCAGTATTTT. Amino acids: CASTFADTQYF.

The chain has TRBV10-3 and TRBJ2-3; maybe TRBD2 (6 bases). V was cut by 4 bases and J by 0 bases, with 17 bases left in between. The CDR3 is made up of 17 amino acids. In germline, CDR1 is ENHRY, CDR2 SYGVKD. The CDR3 sequence: CAISALRSGSSTDTQYF. In DNA, the CDR3 is TGTGCCATCAGTGCCCTCCGTAGCGGATCTAGCACAGATACGCAGTATTTT.

The rearrangement joins TRBV30 to TRBJ2-7; 10 positions agree with TRBD2. CDR3 length: 15 residues. Germline V gene lookup returns CDR1 GTSNPN and CDR2 SVGIG (reference sequence). Germline trimming cut 0 bases from V and 1 base from J; bases unmatched to any gene: 3. CDR3 protein: CAWSVVSGGSYEQYF. The CDR3 region has the DNA TGTGCCTGGAGTGTTGTTAGCGGGGGGTCCTACGAGCAGTACTTC.

The chain uses TRBV5-1 and TRBJ2-1; TRBD1 agrees at 9 bases. CDR3 size: 14 residues. Germline CDR1 reads SGHRS; CDR2 reads YFSETQ. The V and J ends lost 5 bases and 10 bases, in that order; junction bases with no gene match: 10. As DNA, the CDR3 is TGCGCCAGCAGTTACACAGGGGGCGGGATGGAGCAGTTCTTC. It specifies CASSYTGGGMEQFF. The complete variable domain, with remaining parts taken from reference TRBV5-1 and TRBJ2-1, reads KAGVTQTPRYLIKTRGQQVTLSCSPISGHRSVSWYQQTPGQGLQFLFEYFSETQRNKGNFPGRFSGRQFSNSRSEMNVSTLELGDSALYLCASSYTGGGMEQFFGPGTRLTVL.

The chain carries TRBV6-6 and TRBJ2-7, with D possibly matching TRBD1 (5 bases). The CDR3 runs 15 residues. V was pared by 1 base and J by 3 bases, with 13 bases between. CDR1 is MNHNY and CDR2 is SVGAGI in the germline V gene (reference sequence). The CDR3 here is CASSYLSAGFYEQYF. In nucleotides, the CDR3 is TGTGCCAGCAGTTACTTAAGCGCAGGGTTCTACGAGCAGTACTTC.

This chain uses TRBV7-9 with TRBJ2-5, with 7 bases fitting TRBD2. CDR1 is SEHNR and CDR2 is FQNEAQ in the germline V gene (reference sequence). This CDR3 contains 13 residues. V trimming: 2 bases; J trimming: 5 bases; junction bases outside the gene matches: 2. The CDR3 is CASSLWGGETQYF. The CDR3 region has the DNA TGTGCCAGCAGCTTATGGGGGGGGGAGACCCAGTACTTC.

The rearrangement links TRBV6-5 to TRBJ1-4, with D uncertain. The CDR3 is 16 amino acids. Germline values: CDR1 MNHEY, CDR2 SVGAGI. Trimming cost V 3 bases and J 8 bases, with 19 bases left between them. CDR3 sequence (DNA): TGTGCCAGCAGTTATAGTCGGGAACTATGGGGAGAAAAACTGTTTTTT. It encodes CASSYSRELWGEKLFF.

The chain carries TRBV19 and TRBJ2-2, with a possible D match to TRBD2 (6 bases). The CDR3 runs to 16 residues. Trimming pared 7 bases from V and 3 bases from J, leaving 18 bases between. From germline, CDR1 is LNHDA and CDR2 SQIVND (reference sequence). The CDR3 loop is CASTSEGLLYTGELFF. The CDR3 nucleotides read TGTGCCAGTACGTCCGAGGGACTGCTATACACCGGGGAGCTGTTTTTT.

This CDR3 is CASSRDRGSEQYF. CDR3 in DNA: TGTGCCAGCAGTCGGGACAGGGGGAGCGAGCAGTACTTC. V gene TRBV7-2 combines with J gene TRBJ2-7, with TRBD1 matching 11 bases. Germline V gene sequence: CDR1 SGHTA, CDR2 FQGNSA. Trimming cost V 6 bases and J 6 bases; bases outside gene matches: 4. This CDR3 is 13 amino acids long.

This clone showed up just a few times. The V gene is TRBV19, the J gene TRBJ1-5, with D tentatively TRBD1 (5 bases). With 4 bases removed from V and 2 bases from J, the gap between germline ends came to 12 bases. CDR1 LNHDA and CDR2 SQIVND come from the germline V gene (reference sequence). The CDR3 is made up of 15 amino acids. CDR3 in amino acids: CASSSRADGNQPQHF. In nucleotides, the CDR3 is TGTGCCAGTAGTAGCAGGGCGGATGGCAATCAGCCCCAGCATTTT.

The gene calls are TRBV28 and TRBJ1-5; no clear D. The CDR3 is 15 residues long. Germline V gene data show CDR1 as MDHEN and CDR2 as SYDVKM. V gave up 3 bases and J gave up 5 bases, with 14 bases separating them. The CDR3 bases are TGTGCCAGCAGTTTGGGCAGTTCCCTTCATCAGCCCCAGCATTTT. Translated, it gives CASSLGSSLHQPQHF.

This clone was detected only once. The chain uses TRBV2 and TRBJ2-4; TRBD2 might be the D (6 bases). There are 17 residues in the CDR3. Trimming stripped 2 bases from V and 1 base from J, with 15 bases between. Germline loops: CDR1 SNHLY, CDR2 FYNNEI. CDR3 nucleotides: TGTGCCAGCAGTGAACGGACGGGGGACCGGGCCAAAAACATTCAGTACTTC. Protein product: CASSERTGDRAKNIQYF.

The chain recombines TRBV5-1 with TRBJ2-7, with 10 bases matching TRBD1. This CDR3 region has 14 residues. Germline values: CDR1 SGHRS, CDR2 YFSETQ. Trimming removed 5 bases from V and 5 bases from J; junction bases left unmatched: 7. The CDR3 DNA reads TGCGCCAGCAGGATAGGACAGGGGGGTAACGAGCAGTACTTC. It encodes CASRIGQGGNEQYF.

This clone was seen a few times. This chain connects TRBV13 to TRBJ1-1, with D unresolved. The CDR3 spans 16 residues. Germline V gives CDR1 PRHDT, CDR2 FYEKMQ (reference sequence). V was cut by 0 bases and J by 2 bases, with 13 bases left in between. CDR3 bases: TGTGCCAGCAGCTTAGGTGGCAGAGGATATAACACTGAAGCTTTCTTT. This sequence encodes CASSLGGRGYNTEAFF.

V and J are TRBV6-5 and TRBJ2-3, with 9 bases fitting TRBD2. The ends lost 0 bases at V and 7 bases at J; junction bases unmatched: 8. This CDR3 has 16 amino acids. The germline CDR1 and CDR2 sequences are MNHEY and SVGAGI. The CDR3 region is CASSYSGAGGPNTQYF. The CDR3 DNA reads as TGTGCCAGCAGTTACTCAGGCGCGGGAGGGCCTAATACGCAGTATTTT.

V and J are TRBV27 and TRBJ1-2; 8 bases fit TRBD1. V trimming: 4 bases; J trimming: 7 bases; junction bases outside the gene matches: 11. This CDR3 has 15 amino acids. Germline CDR1 reads MNHEY; CDR2 reads SMNVEV (reference sequence). CDR3 bases: TGTGCCAGCAGTTCCCTAATGCAGGGGGCGAGTGGCTACACCTTC. Its protein product is CASSSLMQGASGYTF.

The sample holds a few counts of this clone. The J gene is TRBJ1-5, the V gene TRBV7-2; D gene unclear. The CDR3 runs 14 residues. Germline CDR1 SGHTA, CDR2 FQGNSA. The ends were cut back, 5 bases at V and 0 bases at J, with 8 bases in the middle. The CDR3 bases are TGTGCCAGCAGCCCACAATATAGCAATCAGCCCCAGCATTTT. This sequence encodes CASSPQYSNQPQHF.

The chain is built from TRBV30 and TRBJ1-5; D is perhaps TRBD1 (5 bases). Germline CDR1 and CDR2: GTSNPN and SVGIG (reference sequence). V lost 2 bases, J lost 2 bases, and 16 bases lay in between. This CDR3 comprises 16 residues. Here the CDR3 DNA reads TGTGCCTGGAGTATTGGCAGGGTGGTTGGCAATCAGCCCCAGCATTTT. Amino acid sequence: CAWSIGRVVGNQPQHF.

The genes are TRBV19 and TRBJ2-7; TRBD1 is a possible D gene (5 bases). Germline-derived CDR1 and CDR2 are LNHDA and SQIVND (reference sequence). The length of the CDR3 is 14 residues. The V gene lost 3 bases and the J gene lost 2 bases, with 11 bases spanning the gap. This CDR3 reads CASSMGRDTYEQYF. In DNA form, the CDR3 reads TGTGCCAGTAGTATGGGCAGGGATACCTACGAGCAGTACTTC.

The CDR3 sequence is CATQPGQGIGTQYF. The CDR3 region has the DNA TGTGCCACCCAACCGGGACAGGGAATCGGTACGCAGTATTTT. The V and J genes are TRBV2 and TRBJ2-3, with 9 positions matching TRBD1. Germline V gives CDR1 SNHLY, CDR2 FYNNEI. This CDR3 spans 14 amino acids. Trimming cost V 10 bases and J 8 bases; bases outside gene matches: 13.

The CDR3 nucleotides are TGTGCCAGCAAGATCGGGTCGCGGGAGCAGTACTTC. It codes for CASKIGSREQYF. The chain employs TRBV6-1 and TRBJ2-7; D ambiguous. CDR1 and CDR2 from the germline V gene are MNHNS and SASEGT. Trimming took off 7 bases at V and 7 bases at J, with 14 bases between the two ends. The length of the CDR3 is 12 residues.